This T cell receptor (beta chain) was recovered during a study of long-term antiretroviral therapy in people with HIV. The cryopreserved samples used held 1-10 million PBMC prior to extraction of DNA. With survey level as its setting, the immunoSEQ assay was v3.0. Sequenced by immunoSEQ multiplex PCR; TCRdb stores in-frame clones only, minus some. Of about 28,000 clones detected, 95% appear once; the ten largest clones hold about 3.1%. The trim removed 3 bases at V and 4 bases at J, leaving 4 bases unmatched. This CDR3 contains 14 residues. CDR1 is SEHNR and CDR2 is FQNEAQ in the germline V gene (reference sequence).

This clonotype originated in a man in his fifties with HIV. The sample was unsorted PBMCs, taken 5.3 years after starting antiretroviral therapy. The chain has TRBV7-9 and TRBJ2-7; 9 bases map to TRBD1. The CDR3 sequence: CASSFGTGLYEQYF. DNA for the CDR3: TGTGCCAGCAGCTTCGGGACAGGGTTGTACGAGCAGTACTTC.